The clone carrying this T cell receptor (beta chain) was seen ten or more times. TCRdb reprocessed the 5' RACE reads via MiXCR and lists one record per CDR3 protein. The sample holds nearly 80,000 distinct CDR3 sequences, roughly 8% seen once. The data are from a study of spatial heterogeneity in lung cancer. Study in general: Within raw reads, each unique TCR and UMI combination appeared on average more than ten times.

Germline V gene data show CDR1 as MGHRA and CDR2 as YSYEKL. The CDR3 runs to 14 residues. Deletions cut 4 bases from V and 4 bases from J, with 11 bases between. Time point specified: sample taken at primary tumor resection. Donors were roughly 70 untreated early-stage non-small cell lung cancer patients. In each case, whole RNA from tumor, nontumor lung or frozen PBMC was sequenced unsorted. The V gene is TRBV4-1, the J gene TRBJ2-1; no clear D. The material was PBMCs, obtained at surgery. The clonotype was recovered from a male donor with early-stage non-small cell lung cancer. In nucleotides, the CDR3 is TGCGCCAGCAGCCCCTATACTGGATACAATGAGCAGTTCTTC. It specifies CASSPYTGYNEQFF.